The 3 T cell receptor beta chains in this list originate from one sample, sequenced in a study of Graves' ophthalmopathy and Graves' hyperthyroidism (dated by TCRdb to the late 2010s). These reads were obtained on an Illumina HiSeq 2000. TCR beta CDR3 regions were amplified from RNA transcripts for repertoire sequencing. The first round of RT-PCR was done with HTBI primers and the Qiagen OneStep RT-PCR kit, and was followed by a second round of multiplex PCR, then size selection and purification. Starting from the raw public reads, TCRdb applied fastp trimming at Q25, assembled clones with MiXCR and retained in-frame beta chains. Each entry merges the rows of one CDR3 protein and shows their most common DNA and genes. The sample profile shows approximately 210,000 distinct CDR3 sequences; around a fifth of them were found once. The ten largest account for roughly 40% of the sample. The sample was peripheral blood. The source is a woman aged 45-65 years with Graves' ophthalmopathy. Donor details come from another sample of the same person, matched by shared clones.

There are many counts of this clonotype. The rearrangement joins TRBV5-1 to TRBJ1-1, with no clear D. V was clipped by 1 base and J by 4 bases, with 14 bases between them. CDR3 size: 15 residues. Germline-derived CDR1 and CDR2 are SGHRS and YFSETQ. CDR3 nucleotide sequence: TGCGCCAGCAGCTTGCCTGGAGGGCTAGGCACTGAAGCTTTCTTT. This sequence encodes CASSLPGGLGTEAFF.

Turning to this clonotype: A clone one base away is much larger, so this may be a read error. V usage is TRBV20-1 and J usage is TRBJ2-7, with 10 bases fitting TRBD2. Germline V gives CDR1 DFQATT, CDR2 SNEGSKA (reference sequence). Losses at the gene ends were 4 bases for V and 2 bases for J; bases not matched to a gene: 11. CDR3 size: 16 residues. In nucleotides, the CDR3 is TGCAGTGCTATCCATCTAGCGGGAGTCCAAACCTACGAGCAGTACTTC. This encodes CSAIHLAGVQTYEQYF.

The genes are TRBV9 and TRBJ2-2; D is uncertain. Between the trimmed V and J ends, which lost 3 bases and 3 bases, there was a span of 6 bases. Per the germline V gene, CDR1 is SGDLS and CDR2 is YYNGEE. This CDR3 comprises 13 residues. CDR3 amino acids: CASSGEDTGELFF. CDR3 nucleotides: TGTGCCAGCAGCGGGGAAGACACCGGGGAGCTGTTTTTT.